Listed below are T cell receptor beta chains from one sample, sequenced in a study of T cell repertoires in cytomegalovirus infection. TCRdb fed the reads into MiXCR, producing one record per CDR3 protein. The table records 510,000 or so distinct CDR3 sequences, around 27% of them present only once. Specimen: PBMCs. The source of these receptors is a human donor in good health (CMV status not recorded). Some clones in this sample may be carry-over from other donors' samples. The CDR3 runs from the conserved cysteine through the conserved F or W. Fields, in order: clone size, V gene, J gene, D gene, CDR3 DNA, CDR3 protein. The D gene is left open where the match is weak. Rows give clone size only sometimes, using once, few, many, or a class for an expanded clone.

NA	TRBV20-1	TRBJ2-1	TRBD2	TGCAGTGCCCCAGACGCGGGAGAATCGGTTGAGCAGTTCTTC	CSAPDAGESVEQFF
few	TRBV29-1	TRBJ2-1	TRBD2	TGCAGCGTTGTACGACTAGCGGGAGACAATGAGCAGTTCTTC	CSVVRLAGDNEQFF
NA	TRBV7-6	TRBJ1-1	NA	TGTGCCAGCAGCCGGGAGGGGGTTGAAGCTTTCTTT	CASSREGVEAFF
many	TRBV7-6	TRBJ2-7	NA	TGTGCCAGCAGCTTAGATGAAGTGGACTACGAGCAGTACTTC	CASSLDEVDYEQYF
NA	TRBV5-4	TRBJ2-3	TRBD2	TGTGCCACCCGCGGGAGAGGCTCAGATACGCAGTATTTT	CATRGRGSDTQYF
NA	TRBV27	TRBJ2-7	TRBD2	TGTGCCAGCAGTTTACGACCGACTAGCGGGCGATTCTACGAGCAGTACTTC	CASSLRPTSGRFYEQYF
many	TRBV7-2	TRBJ2-1	TRBD2	TGTGCCAGCAGCTTATCGACTAGCGGAGACAATGAGCAGTTCTTC	CASSLSTSGDNEQFF
few	TRBV4-3	TRBJ2-2	TRBD1	TGCGCCAGCAGCCAGTTCAGGGGGTCCGGGGAGCTGTTTTTT	CASSQFRGSGELFF
NA	TRBV12-5	TRBJ1-1	NA	TGTGCTAGTGCCCTGGGAGCTCACACTGAAGCTTTCTTT	CASALGAHTEAFF
NA	TRBV11-3	TRBJ2-1	TRBD1	TGTGCCAGCAGCCGCGGGCGGACAGGACTTAACAATGAGCAGTTCTTC	CASSRGRTGLNNEQFF
many	TRBV6-4	TRBJ2-1	TRBD2	TGTGCCAGCAGTCCCGGGACTAGCGGGACAAATGAGCAGTTCTTC	CASSPGTSGTNEQFF
NA	TRBV6-1	TRBJ1-2	NA	TGTGCCAGCAGTACAAGTCAGGGTCTCGGCTACACCTTC	CASSTSQGLGYTF
many	TRBV6-5	TRBJ1-1	TRBD1	TGTGCCAGCAGTTACCTCAGGGGGTCTGAAGCTTTCTTT	CASSYLRGSEAFF
NA	TRBV24-1	TRBJ2-2	TRBD2	TGTGCCACCAGTGATACGGGAGGCAGCCCCACCGGGGAGCTGTTTTTT	CATSDTGGSPTGELFF
NA	TRBV4-1	TRBJ1-2	NA	TGCGCCAGCAGCTCGCCGACACATTACTATGGCTACACCTTC	CASSSPTHYYGYTF
NA	TRBV29-1	TRBJ2-1	NA	TGCAGCGTTGCCACGGGGCGCAATGAGCAGTTCTTC	CSVATGRNEQFF
few	TRBV7-9	TRBJ2-5	NA	TGTGCCAGCAGCTTAGCGCTAGGAAAACAAGAGACCCAGTACTTC	CASSLALGKQETQYF
many	TRBV7-2	TRBJ1-1	NA	TGTGCCAGCAGAGGGGGTCTGTTGAACACTGAAGCTTTCTTT	CASRGGLLNTEAFF
NA	TRBV7-9	TRBJ1-2	NA	TGTGCCAGCAGCTCACGGGGAACGGGCTACACCTTC	CASSSRGTGYTF
few	TRBV14	TRBJ2-3	NA	TGTGCCAGCAGCCGCGATTTACGGACTACGCAGTATTTT	CASSRDLRTTQYF
NA	TRBV2	TRBJ2-1	TRBD1	TGTGCCAGCAGTTTAAGACAGGGCGATGAGCAGTTCTTC	CASSLRQGDEQFF
NA	TRBV20-1	TRBJ1-5	NA	TGCAGTGCTAGAGTAGCGGGTCGGGCCCTTAACCCGGATCAGCCCCAGCATTTT	CSARVAGRALNPDQPQHF
few	TRBV6-1	TRBJ2-2	NA	TGTGCCAGCAGTAAAACCGCCGGGACCCCGGGGGTCGGGGAGCTGTTTTTT	CASSKTAGTPGVGELFF
NA	TRBV6-2/TRBV6-3	TRBJ2-1	TRBD2	TGTGCCAGCAGTTCTAGCGGGAGTGGTGAGCAGTTCTTC	CASSSSGSGEQFF
many	TRBV11-2	TRBJ2-1	NA	TGTGCCAGCAGCGACCGGACAGTCATCAATGAGCAGTTCTTC	CASSDRTVINEQFF
few	TRBV6-2/TRBV6-3	TRBJ2-5	NA	TGTGCCAGCAGTTACAGAAGAGAGACCCAGTACTTC	CASSYRRETQYF
few	TRBV7-9	TRBJ1-1	NA	TGTGCCAGCAGCTCCTCGAACCGTAAGACTGAAGCTTTCTTT	CASSSSNRKTEAFF
many	TRBV7-9	TRBJ2-1	NA	TGTGCCAGCAGCTTAGCAACGGGAGTTGTTGGCAATGAGCAGTTCTTC	CASSLATGVVGNEQFF
few	TRBV28	TRBJ2-5	TRBD1	TGTGCCAGCATCGCCGGGACAGGGGGGTTAGAGACCCAGTACTTC	CASIAGTGGLETQYF
NA	TRBV29-1	TRBJ2-3	TRBD1	TGCAGCGTTGACCGGGACAGGGGAAGCACAGATACGCAGTATTTT	CSVDRDRGSTDTQYF
few	TRBV19	TRBJ1-6	NA	TGTGCCAGTAGTATAGATTTTCGGGTGGGGGATTCACCCCTCCACTTT	CASSIDFRVGDSPLHF
many	TRBV7-8	TRBJ2-4	NA	TGTGCCAGCAGCAGAATAACCGCCGGGGTCAGTTTAGCCAAAAACATTCAGTACTTC	CASSRITAGVSLAKNIQYF
NA	TRBV19	TRBJ1-1	NA	TGTGCCAGTAGACCGGGGGCAAACACTGAAGCTTTCTTT	CASRPGANTEAFF
many	TRBV7-8	TRBJ2-1	TRBD1	TGTGCCAGCAGCGAGGGGGCGCATAATGAGCAGTTCTTC	CASSEGAHNEQFF
many	TRBV7-2	TRBJ2-3	TRBD2	TGTGCCAGCAGCCCGCTAGCGGGAGGGCCCCCAGATACGCAGTATTTT	CASSPLAGGPPDTQYF
NA	TRBV28	TRBJ1-5	NA	TGTGCCAGCAGTTTATTCTACTTACGAAGGGCCAAGGGGCAGGGCAATCAGCCCCAGCATTTT	CASSLFYLRRAKGQGNQPQHF
NA	TRBV12-3/TRBV12-4	TRBJ2-1	TRBD2	TGTGCCAGCAGAGGACCCGGGCCGAACCGCCTAGCGGGAGATAATGAGCAGTTCTTC	CASRGPGPNRLAGDNEQFF
few	TRBV7-9	TRBJ2-2	TRBD2	TGTGCCAGCCAGCCCGGGACTAGCGGGAGCACCGGGGAGCTGTTTTTT	CASQPGTSGSTGELFF
many	TRBV4-3	TRBJ2-3	TRBD2	TGCGCCAGCAGCCAAGATCGAACCGGGAGGTCAGATACGCAGTATTTT	CASSQDRTGRSDTQYF
NA	TRBV7-2	TRBJ1-5	NA	TGTGCCAGCAGCTTGTACAGAGGAGAACAGCCCCAGCATTTT	CASSLYRGEQPQHF
NA	TRBV27	TRBJ2-5	NA	TGTGCCAGCAGGGACCAGGGCCTTCAAGAGACCCAGTACTTC	CASRDQGLQETQYF
many	TRBV28	TRBJ2-5	NA	TGTGCCAGCAGCGGGGACCCGGCAGAGACCCAGTACTTC	CASSGDPAETQYF
NA	TRBV7-4	TRBJ2-2	TRBD1	TGTGCCAGCACCCCGGGCAGGGGGCCATCCGGGGAGCTGTTTTTT	CASTPGRGPSGELFF
many	TRBV7-2	TRBJ2-7	NA	TGTGCCAGCAGCCCCTACGGGGGGCCCTACGAGCAGTACTTC	CASSPYGGPYEQYF
NA	TRBV5-6	TRBJ2-1	TRBD2	TGTGCCAGCAGCCAGACTAGCGGGAGGGTTAGCTCCTACAATGAGCAGTTCTTC	CASSQTSGRVSSYNEQFF